What follows are 31 T cell receptor beta chains derived from one specimen sequenced in a study of the immune and genomic landscape of osteosarcoma. Method: immunoSEQ multiplex PCR; TCRdb's copy keeps in-frame clones and lacks some. Of thousands of clones in the sample, around three quarters were seen once. Osteosarcoma specimens were post-treatment primary, local recurrence and metastasis tumors from poor-prognosis patients. Sample: osteosarcoma tumor tissue from the lung. Every receptor here comes from a human donor with osteosarcoma.

The chain recombines TRBV5-6 with TRBJ2-7; no definite D call. The CDR3 totals 14 residues. The germline gives CDR1 SGHDT, CDR2 YYEEEE. V was cut by 1 base and J by 2 bases, with 10 bases left in between. The CDR3 DNA reads TGTGCCAGCAGCTTGTGGGCACGGGCCTACGAGCAGTACTTC. Translated, it gives CASSLWARAYEQYF.

The V and J genes are TRBV11-2 and TRBJ1-1; D perhaps matches TRBD1 (6 bases). Trimming left V 5 bases short and J 6 bases short, with 16 bases between. CDR1 SGHAT and CDR2 FQNNGV come from the germline V gene. This CDR3 has 14 amino acids. The CDR3 here is CASSPSTGRAEAFF. The CDR3, as DNA: TGTGCCAGCAGCCCCTCAACAGGGAGGGCTGAAGCTTTCTTT.

The rearrangement joins TRBV6-1 to TRBJ2-7; 8 nucleotides align to TRBD1. Trimming took 6 bases from V and 5 from J; bases not matched to a gene: 12. Looked up from germline, CDR1 is MNHNS and CDR2 is SASEGT. This CDR3 spans 15 amino acids. The CDR3 bases are TGTGCCAGCAGCGCCCCGGGACAGGTTCTCCACGAGCAGTACTTC. Translating gives CASSAPGQVLHEQYF.

The chain recombines TRBV7-9 with TRBJ1-1, with D maybe TRBD1 (5 bases). Germline V lookup: CDR1 SEHNR, CDR2 FQNEAQ (reference sequence). V was cut by 2 bases and J by 1 base, with 11 bases left in between. This CDR3 has 15 residues. CDR3: CASSLRAGTNTEAFF. CDR3 DNA: TGTGCCAGCAGCTTAAGGGCAGGGACGAACACTGAAGCTTTCTTT.

J is TRBJ1-5 and V is TRBV7-8; D gene unclear. This CDR3 has 15 amino acids. Germline-derived CDR1 and CDR2 are SGHVS and FQNEAQ. The V and J ends lost 1 base and 1 base respectively, with 8 bases between them. The CDR3 reads CASSLESQSNQPQHF. Here the CDR3 DNA reads TGTGCCAGCAGCTTAGAGTCCCAGAGCAATCAGCCCCAGCATTTT. The full variable domain, its missing parts supplied by reference TRBV7-8 and TRBJ1-5, is GAGVSQSPRYKVAKRGQDVALRCDPISGHVSLFWYQQALGQGPEFLTYFQNEAQLDKSGLPSDRFFAERPEGSVSTLKIQRTQQEDSAVYLCASSLESQSNQPQHFGDGTRLSIL.

The chain uses TRBV7-9 and TRBJ2-1; 9 bases agree with TRBD1. The CDR3 runs to 15 residues. The germline gives CDR1 SEHNR, CDR2 FQNEAQ (reference sequence). J lost 7 bases, V lost 5 bases, and 9 bases had no gene match. The CDR3 DNA follows: TGTGCCAGCAGCCGCCGGACAGGGGTTAAGAATGAGCAGTTCTTC. Protein product: CASSRRTGVKNEQFF.

The chain combines TRBV14 with TRBJ1-4; D perhaps matches TRBD1 (5 bases). Trimming left V 1 base short and J 8 bases short, with 17 bases between. Germline CDR1 is SGHDN and CDR2 is FVKESK. This CDR3 comprises 16 residues. The CDR3 loop is CASSQVGIQGREKLFF. The DNA of the CDR3 is TGTGCCAGCAGCCAAGTTGGTATTCAGGGACGAGAAAAACTGTTTTTT.

The gene calls are TRBV9 and TRBJ2-2; D remains ambiguous. Germline V CDR1 and CDR2: SGDLS, YYNGEE. Trimming stripped 7 bases from V and 6 bases from J, with 10 bases between. This CDR3 has 12 residues. Here the CDR3 reads CASGILSGELFF. The CDR3 region has the DNA TGTGCCAGCGGGATTTTGTCCGGGGAGCTGTTTTTT. Based on the CDR3 plus reference TRBV9 and TRBJ2-2, the full variable domain is DSGVTQTPKHLITATGQRVTLRCSPRSGDLSVYWYQQSLDQGLQFLIQYYNGEERAKGNILERFSAQQFPDLHSELNLSSLELGDSALYFCASGILSGELFFGEGSRLTVL.

This chain uses TRBV18 with TRBJ2-1; D ambiguous. Trimming shortened V by 3 bases and J by 2 bases, and 2 bases separated the two germline ends. The length of the CDR3 is 12 residues. Germline V CDR1 and CDR2: KGHSH, LQKENI. The CDR3: CASSPAYNEQFF. The CDR3 nucleotides are TGTGCCAGCTCACCTGCCTACAATGAGCAGTTCTTC.

This clone is deemed large. The chain carries TRBV4-1 and TRBJ1-2; no reliable D call. V was clipped by 1 base and J by 8 bases, with 11 bases between them. Germline V gene sequence: CDR1 MGHRA, CDR2 YSYEKL. CDR3 length: 13 residues. CDR3 residues: CASSQVSREGYTF. In nucleotides, the CDR3 is TGCGCCAGCAGCCAAGTTAGTCGTGAGGGCTACACCTTC.

J is TRBJ2-7 and V is TRBV30; 16 bases fit TRBD2. CDR3 length: 16 amino acids. CDR1 GTSNPN and CDR2 SVGIG come from the germline V gene (reference sequence). Trimming removed 8 bases from V and 5 bases from J; junction bases left unmatched: 12. The chain's CDR3 is CAGLGTSGGAVHEQYF. CDR3 in DNA: TGTGCCGGGCTCGGGACTAGCGGGGGGGCGGTCCACGAGCAGTACTTC.

V and J are TRBV5-1 and TRBJ2-3, with TRBD2 identical over 7 bases. V dropped 5 bases and J dropped 5; count of bases not matched to a gene: 8. CDR3 length equals 14 residues. Looked up from germline, CDR1 is SGHRS and CDR2 is YFSETQ. The CDR3 protein is CASSTGTKGDTQYF. The CDR3 DNA sequence: TGCGCCAGCAGTACCGGGACTAAGGGAGATACGCAGTATTTT.

This clone was observed a handful of times. The chain combines TRBV5-1 with TRBJ2-5; a possible D gene is TRBD2 (5 bases). Per germline, CDR1 SGHRS and CDR2 YFSETQ. V lost 0 bases and J lost 5, with 14 bases in between. The CDR3 totals 15 residues. The CDR3 here is CASSLGAGGRETQYF. CDR3 sequence (DNA): TGCGCCAGCAGCTTGGGGGCCGGAGGAAGGGAGACCCAGTACTTC. The whole variable domain, filled in from reference TRBV5-1 and TRBJ2-5, reads KAGVTQTPRYLIKTRGQQVTLSCSPISGHRSVSWYQQTPGQGLQFLFEYFSETQRNKGNFPGRFSGRQFSNSRSEMNVSTLELGDSALYLCASSLGAGGRETQYFGPGTRLLVL.

This chain joins TRBV5-1 and TRBJ1-4; D is possibly TRBD1 (5 bases). Germline CDR1 reads SGHRS; CDR2 reads YFSETQ. The CDR3 has 14 amino acids. V lost 5 bases and J 8 bases, leaving 16 bases between the germline ends. The CDR3 DNA is TGCGCCAGCAGTCCGCCCGGGGCGGTGGAAAAACTGTTTTTT. Protein product: CASSPPGAVEKLFF.

In this sample, this clone turned up a few times. The chain uses TRBV5-4 and TRBJ2-7; weak D call: TRBD1 (5 bases). Germline assignment: CDR1 SGHNT and CDR2 YYREEE (reference sequence). Trimming left V 4 bases short and J 4 bases short, with 9 bases between. The CDR3 spans 12 residues. The CDR3 loop reads CASSQGAYEQYF. The DNA of the CDR3 is TGTGCCAGCAGCCAAGGGGCATACGAGCAGTACTTC.

V and J are TRBV7-3 and TRBJ2-1; D possibly corresponds to TRBD1 (6 bases). The CDR3 consists of 15 residues. The germline V gene has CDR1 SGHTA and CDR2 FQGTGA. V gave up 1 base and J gave up 2 bases, with 9 bases separating them. CDR3 region: CASSLSRGAYNEQFF. The DNA of the CDR3 is TGTGCCAGCAGCTTAAGCAGGGGCGCCTACAATGAGCAGTTCTTC.

The chain combines TRBV4-1 with TRBJ2-1, with D possibly TRBD1 on 6 matching bases. CDR1 is MGHRA, CDR2 YSYEKL, per germline. This CDR3 contains 12 residues. V shed 1 base and J shed 9 bases, with 7 bases lying between them. The CDR3 nucleotides read TGCGCCAGCAGCCAAGGAGGGGGTGAGCAGTTCTTC. Translation gives CASSQGGGEQFF.

The chain couples TRBV4-1 to TRBJ2-1; TRBD1 aligns across 9 bases. The V and J ends lost 4 bases and 10 bases, in that order; junction bases with no gene match: 11. This CDR3 spans 15 amino acids. Germline values: CDR1 MGHRA, CDR2 YSYEKL. The CDR3 DNA follows: TGCGCCAGCAGCCCCCGGGACAGGGAGTCGTCGGAGCAGTTCTTC. Residues: CASSPRDRESSEQFF.

CDR3 residues: CASSLRSSYNSPLHF. The CDR3 DNA sequence: TGCGCCAGCAGCTTGAGAAGCTCCTATAATTCACCCCTCCACTTT. This chain links TRBV5-1 with TRBJ1-6; D not resolved. From germline, CDR1 is SGHRS and CDR2 YFSETQ. The CDR3 extends over 15 amino acids. V dropped 1 base and J dropped 0 bases, with 5 bases sitting between them.

Written as DNA, the CDR3 is TGTGCCATCACCACGTACAGGGCAAGCACAGATACGCAGTATTTT. It is translated as CAITTYRASTDTQYF. The chain has TRBV2 and TRBJ2-3; TRBD1 might be the D (6 bases). The CDR3 length is 15 residues. Trimming removed 10 bases from V and 0 bases from J, with 17 bases in between. Germline assignment: CDR1 SNHLY and CDR2 FYNNEI.

This sequence joins TRBV7-2 and TRBJ1-5; tentative D call: TRBD1 (6 bases). This CDR3 is 12 amino acids long. The V end was cut by 5 bases, the J end by 7 bases, with 9 bases between. Germline CDR1 SGHTA, CDR2 FQGNSA. The DNA for the CDR3 is TGTGCCAGCAGCCTGACAGGCCAGCCCCAGCATTTT. Residues: CASSLTGQPQHF.

This chain connects TRBV6-5 to TRBJ1-2, with 7 bases aligning to TRBD1. The germline gives CDR1 MNHEY, CDR2 SVGAGI. This CDR3 is built from 16 residues. The J segment lost 3 bases and the V segment lost 1 base, leaving 8 bases of the junction unmatched. CDR3 sequence reads: CASSYWQGGSYYGYTF. As DNA, the CDR3 is TGTGCCAGCAGTTACTGGCAGGGGGGATCCTACTATGGCTACACCTTC.

V gene TRBV6-6 combines with J gene TRBJ2-7; possible D gene TRBD2, 5 bases. Trimming cost V 2 bases and J 5 bases, with 10 bases left between them. The CDR3 loop spans 13 amino acids. Germline assignment: CDR1 MNHNY and CDR2 SVGAGI (reference sequence). CDR3 DNA: TGTGCCAGCAGTTACGGCGGAGGCGACGAGCAGTACTTC. Residues: CASSYGGGDEQYF.

This clone was recorded once. The J gene is TRBJ2-1, the V gene TRBV2; no definite D call. The ends were cut back, 3 bases at V and 5 bases at J, with 14 bases in the middle. Germline loops: CDR1 SNHLY, CDR2 FYNNEI. This CDR3 contains 15 residues. CDR3 in amino acids: CASSDPGDPDNEQFF. The CDR3 DNA is TGTGCCAGCAGTGACCCCGGAGATCCAGACAATGAGCAGTTCTTC. The entire variable domain, with the rest obtained from reference TRBV2 and TRBJ2-1, is as follows: EPEVTQTPSHQVTQMGQEVILRCVPISNHLYFYWYRQILGQKVEFLVSFYNNEISEKSEIFDDQFSVERPDGSNFTLKIRSTKLEDSAMYFCASSDPGDPDNEQFFGPGTRLTVL.

This chain links TRBV5-1 with TRBJ2-7; unclear D gene. The CDR3 length is 13 residues. Per germline, CDR1 SGHRS and CDR2 YFSETQ. V dropped 2 bases and J dropped 6 bases, with 12 bases sitting between them. The CDR3: CASSLYINSEQYF. The CDR3 coding sequence is TGCGCCAGCAGCTTATACATTAACTCCGAGCAGTACTTC. Full variable domain (remainder filled in from reference TRBV5-1 and TRBJ2-7): KAGVTQTPRYLIKTRGQQVTLSCSPISGHRSVSWYQQTPGQGLQFLFEYFSETQRNKGNFPGRFSGRQFSNSRSEMNVSTLELGDSALYLCASSLYINSEQYFGPGTRLTVT.

The genes are TRBV5-1 and TRBJ2-4; 12 bases are a match to TRBD1. The CDR3 spans 19 residues. Unmatched junction bases numbered 11, after V lost 4 bases and J lost 0 bases. CDR1 SGHRS and CDR2 YFSETQ come from the germline V gene. The CDR3, as DNA: TGCGCCAGCAGCGGGGGACAGGGGGCTCCCTTATTAGCCAAAAACATTCAGTACTTC. Its protein product is CASSGGQGAPLLAKNIQYF.

This clone was counted once. This sequence joins TRBV5-6 and TRBJ2-3; either TRBD1 or TRBD2 may supply D (6 bases each). CDR1 and CDR2 (germline): SGHDT, YYEEEE. Trimming shortened V by 1 base and J by 5 bases, and 17 bases separated the two germline ends. The CDR3 loop spans 16 amino acids. The CDR3, as DNA: TGTGCCAGCAGCTTGCTCGGGGGCGCGAAAAGAGATACGCAGTATTTT. Translating gives CASSLLGGAKRDTQYF.

The rearrangement joins TRBV18 to TRBJ2-1; 8 bases fit TRBD1. The V gene end was trimmed by 8 bases and the J gene end by 8 bases; junction bases not matched to a gene: 14. This CDR3 is built from 15 residues. The germline V gene has CDR1 KGHSH and CDR2 LQKENI. CDR3 nucleotides: TGTGCCAGCCAGAAGTGGCAGGGGGCTCCCGATGAGCAGTTCTTC. The encoded protein is CASQKWQGAPDEQFF.

Concerning this clone: Within the sample, other DNA sequences also encode this same CDR3. The V gene is TRBV6-6, the J gene TRBJ2-3, with D possibly TRBD1 on 5 matching bases. This CDR3 spans 13 amino acids. CDR1 MNHNY and CDR2 SVGAGI come from the germline V gene (reference sequence). V was clipped by 4 bases and J by 1 base, with 6 bases between them. The CDR3 bases are TGTGCCAGCAGTTCAGGGCGCACAGATACGCAGTATTTT. Translated, it gives CASSSGRTDTQYF.

The J gene is TRBJ2-3, the V gene TRBV5-1; 9 nucleotides line up with TRBD2. Germline V CDR1 and CDR2: SGHRS, YFSETQ. This CDR3 comprises 16 residues. V shed 0 bases and J 4 bases; nucleotides not matched to a gene: 6. CDR3 amino acids: CASSLAGGGASDTQYF. DNA of the CDR3: TGCGCCAGCAGCTTGGCGGGCGGGGGGGCCTCAGATACGCAGTATTTT.

The genes are TRBV10-3 and TRBJ1-5; perhaps TRBD1 as D (5 bases). V was trimmed by 3 bases and J by 2 bases, leaving 11 bases between them. Germline V gene sequence: CDR1 ENHRY, CDR2 SYGVKD. The CDR3 loop spans 15 amino acids. In DNA, the CDR3 is TGTGCCATCAGTGAACAGGCGTTAGGCAATCAGCCCCAGCATTTT. Translated: CAISEQALGNQPQHF.